This TCR beta chain was documented in a study of CD8 T cells in Susac syndrome. Looked up from germline, CDR1 is SGHTA and CDR2 is FQGNSA. V lost 8 bases and J 0 bases, leaving 14 bases between the germline ends. CDR3 length equals 15 residues. Patients with stable or active relapsing-remitting disease, all of them treatment-naive, made up the multiple sclerosis controls. Negative isolation was applied to CD8+ and CD4+ T cells, and FACS enrichment was applied to TEMRA cells. RNA amounts of about 0.45 to 1 ug underwent reverse transcription with random hexamers. TCR beta CDR3 was amplified by immunoSEQ covering 54 Vbeta and 13 Jbeta. TCRdb re-called the immunoSEQ multiplex PCR reads with MiXCR, one entry per CDR3 protein. The sample gives 250,000 to 300,000 distinct CDR3 sequences, about 88% of which show up once; approximately 0.11% is in the top ten. The study's findings and limits: As acknowledged by the study, its TCR sequencing and HLA analysis included a relatively small number of individuals.

Remarks on this clonotype: Its antigen is not known.

The chain uses TRBV7-2 and TRBJ2-1; TRBD1 might be the D (6 bases). Source material: CD8+ T cells from PBMCs. The origin of this receptor is a human donor with multiple sclerosis. The chain's CDR3 is CASSSGAGSYNEQFF. The CDR3 bases are TGTGCCAGCTCTTCAGGGGCTGGCTCCTACAATGAGCAGTTCTTC.